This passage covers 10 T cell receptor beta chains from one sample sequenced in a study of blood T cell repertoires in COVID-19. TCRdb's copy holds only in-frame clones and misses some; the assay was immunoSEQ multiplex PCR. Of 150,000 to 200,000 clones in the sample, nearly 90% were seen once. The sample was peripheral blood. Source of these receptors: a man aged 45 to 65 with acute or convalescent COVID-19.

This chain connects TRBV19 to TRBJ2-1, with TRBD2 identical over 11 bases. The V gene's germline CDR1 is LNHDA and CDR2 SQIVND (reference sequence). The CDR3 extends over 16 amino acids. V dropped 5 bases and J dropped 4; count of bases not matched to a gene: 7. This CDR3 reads CASSLTSGGPYNEQFF. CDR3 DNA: TGTGCCAGTAGTCTCACTAGCGGGGGACCTTACAATGAGCAGTTCTTC.

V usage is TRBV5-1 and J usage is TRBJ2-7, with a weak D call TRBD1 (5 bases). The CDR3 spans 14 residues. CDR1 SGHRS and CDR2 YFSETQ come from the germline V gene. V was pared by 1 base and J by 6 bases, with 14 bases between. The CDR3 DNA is TGCGCCAGCAGCTTGTTAGTCAGGGAAGGCGAGCAGTACTTC. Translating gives CASSLLVREGEQYF.

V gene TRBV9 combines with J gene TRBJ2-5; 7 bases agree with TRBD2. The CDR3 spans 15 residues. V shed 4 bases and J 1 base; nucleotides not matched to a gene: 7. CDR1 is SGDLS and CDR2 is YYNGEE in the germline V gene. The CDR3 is CASSPPGLLQETQYF. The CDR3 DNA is TGTGCCAGCAGCCCCCCGGGACTACTCCAAGAGACCCAGTACTTC.

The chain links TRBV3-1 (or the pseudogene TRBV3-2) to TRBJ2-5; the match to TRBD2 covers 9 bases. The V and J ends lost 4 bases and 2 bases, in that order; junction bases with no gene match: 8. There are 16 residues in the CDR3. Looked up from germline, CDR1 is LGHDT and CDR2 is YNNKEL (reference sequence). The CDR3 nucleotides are TGTGCCAGCAGCCTAGGGACTAGCTTTCATCAAGAGACCCAGTACTTC. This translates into CASSLGTSFHQETQYF.

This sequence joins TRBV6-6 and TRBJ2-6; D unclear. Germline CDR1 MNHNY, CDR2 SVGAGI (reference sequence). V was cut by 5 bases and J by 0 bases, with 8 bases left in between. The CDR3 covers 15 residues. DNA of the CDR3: TGTGCCAGCAGTCCCCTCCCCTCTGGGGCCAACGTCCTGACTTTC. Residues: CASSPLPSGANVLTF.

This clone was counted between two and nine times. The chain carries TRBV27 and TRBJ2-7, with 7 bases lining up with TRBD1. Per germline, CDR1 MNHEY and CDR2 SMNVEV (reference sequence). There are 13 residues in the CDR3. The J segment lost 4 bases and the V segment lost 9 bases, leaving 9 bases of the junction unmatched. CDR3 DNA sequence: TGTGCCAGTACTGACAGGGAGAAGTACGAGCAGTACTTC. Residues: CASTDREKYEQYF.

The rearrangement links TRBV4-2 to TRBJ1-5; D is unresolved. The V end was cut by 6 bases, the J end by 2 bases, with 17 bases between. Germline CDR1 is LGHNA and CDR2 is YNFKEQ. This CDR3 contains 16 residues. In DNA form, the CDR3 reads TGTGCCAGCAGTCCTAATCCCCATCCGGGCAATCAGCCCCAGCATTTT. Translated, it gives CASSPNPHPGNQPQHF.

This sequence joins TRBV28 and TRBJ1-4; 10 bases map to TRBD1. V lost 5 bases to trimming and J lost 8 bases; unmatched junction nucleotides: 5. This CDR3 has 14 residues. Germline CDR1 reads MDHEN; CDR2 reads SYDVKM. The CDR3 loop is CASSIGQGGEKLFF. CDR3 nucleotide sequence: TGTGCCAGCAGTATCGGACAGGGGGGGGAAAAACTGTTTTTT.

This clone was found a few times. DNA for the CDR3: TGTGCCAGCAGTGTGGGAGCCGATCGGTTCTTC. This gives the protein CASSVGADRFF. The chain joins TRBV25-1 to TRBJ2-1; D might be TRBD2 (5 bases). The CDR3 is 11 residues long. The germline CDR1 and CDR2 sequences are MGHDK and SYGVNS. Trimming left V 4 bases short and J 15 bases short, with 13 bases between.

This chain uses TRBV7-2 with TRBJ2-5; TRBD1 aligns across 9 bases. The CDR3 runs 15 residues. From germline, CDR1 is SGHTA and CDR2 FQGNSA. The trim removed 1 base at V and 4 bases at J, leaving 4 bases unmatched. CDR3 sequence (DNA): TGTGCCAGCAGCTTAGACAGGGGGCTAGGAGAGACCCAGTACTTC. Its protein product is CASSLDRGLGETQYF. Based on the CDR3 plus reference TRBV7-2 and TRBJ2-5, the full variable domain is GAGVSQSPSNKVTEKGKDVELRCDPISGHTALYWYRQSLGQGLEFLIYFQGNSAPDKSGLPSDRFSAERTGGSVSTLTIQRTQQEDSAVYLCASSLDRGLGETQYFGPGTRLLVL.